Included here is one T cell receptor beta chain sequence, with context. The CDR3 runs 15 residues. V trimming: 5 bases; J trimming: 5 bases; junction bases outside the gene matches: 8. Looked up from germline, CDR1 is MGHRA and CDR2 is YSYEKL. TCRdb's table, derived via immunoSEQ multiplex PCR, lists solely in-frame clones and lacks some. The table lists tens of thousands of clones, about four fifths of them singletons. This record belongs to a study of radiotherapy plus CTLA-4 blockade in lung cancer. The sequencing used peripheral blood, collected from a patient treated with radiotherapy plus ipilimumab. The V and J genes are TRBV4-1 and TRBJ1-3, with TRBD1 matching over 8 bases. This receptor was obtained from a human donor with non-small cell lung cancer who had a partial response to radiotherapy plus ipilimumab. Some clones in this sample may be carry-over from other donors' samples. The CDR3 nucleotides read TGCGCCAGCAGCGGGGACAGGTGGTCGCGAAACACCATATATTTT. It specifies CASSGDRWSRNTIYF.